The 23 T cell receptor beta chains below all came from one sample that was sequenced in a study of identical twins. TCRdb re-analysed the 5' RACE reads in MiXCR, keeping a single row per CDR3 protein. The data show some 20,000 distinct CDR3 sequences, with 69% seen just once and 5% to 7% held by the top ten. The specimen sequenced was memory (CD45RO+) T cells sorted from blood. These receptors originate from a woman younger than 35 in good health. This table probably holds off-target reads from a library built for another chain.

This clonotype has just one count. V is TRBV6-2 or TRBV6-3 and J is TRBJ2-2; D ambiguous. The CDR3 loop spans 15 amino acids. The germline V gene encodes CDR1 MNHEY and CDR2 SVGEGT. V gave up 0 bases and J gave up 4 bases, with 9 bases separating them. The CDR3 DNA is TGTGCCAGCAGTTACTCGTTGCGGATCACCGGGGAGCTGTTTTTT. Translating gives CASSYSLRITGELFF.

The J gene is TRBJ2-7, the V gene TRBV6-5; tentatively, D is TRBD1 or TRBD2 (5 bases each). The CDR3 has 14 amino acids. CDR1 and CDR2 (germline): MNHEY, SVGAGI. The V end lost 6 bases, the J end lost 6 bases, and 18 bases lay between the germline ends. The CDR3 loop is CASSLQWGSPEQYF. The CDR3 coding sequence is TGTGCCAGCAGCTTACAGTGGGGGTCCCCCGAGCAGTACTTC.

V usage is TRBV7-3 and J usage is TRBJ2-3; possible D gene TRBD2, 5 bases. V lost 0 bases and J 6 bases, leaving 7 bases between the germline ends. CDR1 and CDR2 (germline): SGHTA, FQGTGA. The CDR3 spans 13 residues. The CDR3 is CASSLTRGDTQYF. The CDR3 DNA follows: TGTGCCAGCAGCTTAACGAGAGGGGATACGCAGTATTTT.

In this sample, this clonotype turned up a few times. The chain is built from TRBV7-2 and TRBJ2-1; 12 nucleotides match TRBD2. J gave up 7 bases and V 5 bases, and 9 bases lay outside the gene matches. This CDR3 comprises 16 residues. CDR1 is SGHTA, CDR2 FQGNSA, per germline. CDR3 protein: CASSHQTSGRWNEQFF. The DNA of the CDR3 is TGTGCCAGCAGCCATCAAACTAGCGGGAGGTGGAATGAGCAGTTCTTC.

The V and J genes are TRBV19 and TRBJ2-2; TRBD2 is a possible D gene (5 bases). Germline assignment: CDR1 LNHDA and CDR2 SQIVND (reference sequence). V gave up 4 bases and J gave up 7 bases, with 10 bases separating them. This CDR3 comprises 13 residues. The CDR3 region is CASSTGSGGELFF. The CDR3 DNA reads as TGTGCCAGTAGTACGGGGAGCGGCGGGGAGCTGTTTTTT.

The gene calls are TRBV29-1 and TRBJ2-1; D gene unclear. Per germline, CDR1 SQVTM and CDR2 ANQGSEA. V lost 4 bases, J lost 7 bases, and 17 bases lay in between. The CDR3 covers 14 residues. The CDR3 loop reads CSVARLQARNEQFF. The CDR3 nucleotides read TGCAGCGTTGCCCGTCTTCAAGCGAGGAATGAGCAGTTCTTC.

This clonotype was counted a few times. V usage is TRBV11-3 and J usage is TRBJ2-1, with TRBD2 as a possible D gene (5 bases). CDR1 is SGHNT and CDR2 is YENEEA in the germline V gene. Trimming removed 1 base from V and 10 bases from J, with 8 bases in between. The CDR3 has 12 residues. The CDR3 spells CASSLGGREQFF. Here the CDR3 DNA reads TGTGCCAGCAGCTTAGGAGGGCGAGAGCAGTTCTTC. The full variable domain, rest sourced from reference TRBV11-3 and TRBJ2-1, is EAGVVQSPRYKIIEKKQPVAFWCNPISGHNTLYWYLQNLGQGPELLIRYENEEAVDDSQLPKDRFSAERLKGVDSTLKIQPAELGDSAVYLCASSLGGREQFFGPGTRLTVL.

The chain couples TRBV25-1 to TRBJ2-3; D is undetermined. Germline assignment: CDR1 MGHDK and CDR2 SYGVNS. The V and J ends lost 2 bases and 1 base respectively, with 7 bases between them. This CDR3 has 14 residues. This chain's CDR3 is CASSEPGGTDTQYF. The CDR3 DNA follows: TGTGCCAGCAGTGAACCTGGGGGCACAGATACGCAGTATTTT.

The chain joins TRBV29-1 to TRBJ2-7; maybe TRBD2 (6 bases). CDR1 is SQVTM and CDR2 is ANQGSEA in the germline V gene. V lost 5 bases, J lost 4 bases, and 12 bases lay in between. The CDR3 spans 12 residues. CDR3: CSVRDSRYEQYF. DNA for the CDR3: TGCAGCGTTCGGGACTCTCGGTACGAGCAGTACTTC.

The V call is TRBV6-2 or TRBV6-3, the J call TRBJ2-1; 10 bases map to TRBD2. The germline CDR1 and CDR2 sequences are MNHEY and SVGEGT. The CDR3 is 15 amino acids. V was pared by 6 bases and J by 1 base, with 3 bases of the junction left unmatched. As DNA, the CDR3 is TGTGCCAGCAGCCTTAGCGGGAGGTCCTACAATGAGCAGTTCTTC. The encoded protein is CASSLSGRSYNEQFF.

The chain has TRBV11-1 and TRBJ2-1, with TRBD2 matching 10 bases. Trimming cost V 1 base and J 9 bases; bases outside gene matches: 3. The CDR3 is 14 amino acids. CDR1 is SGHAT and CDR2 is FQDESV in the germline V gene (reference sequence). The CDR3 DNA is TGTGCCAGCAGCTTAGAAGCGGGAGGGAGTGAGCAGTTCTTC. This translates into CASSLEAGGSEQFF. The full variable domain, its missing parts supplied by reference TRBV11-1 and TRBJ2-1, is EAEVAQSPRYKITEKSQAVAFWCDPISGHATLYWYRQILGQGPELLVQFQDESVVDDSQLPKDRFSAERLKGVDSTLKIQPAELGDSAMYLCASSLEAGGSEQFFGPGTRLTVL.

The chain couples TRBV9 to TRBJ1-2; D is ambiguous. CDR3 length equals 15 residues. Germline V gene sequence: CDR1 SGDLS, CDR2 YYNGEE. V shed 0 bases and J shed 7 bases, with 16 bases lying between them. The CDR3 spells CASSVEPFTFGGYTF. For the CDR3, the DNA is TGTGCCAGCAGCGTAGAACCCTTCACCTTTGGTGGCTACACCTTC.

This clonotype was recorded only once. This chain links TRBV6-5 with TRBJ2-1, with D tentatively TRBD2 (5 bases). Looked up from germline, CDR1 is MNHEY and CDR2 is SVGAGI. The CDR3 has 13 amino acids. Trimming cost V 6 bases and J 0 bases, with 6 bases left between them. The CDR3 DNA reads TGTGCCAGCAGAGCGGCCTCCTACAATGAGCAGTTCTTC. Its protein product is CASRAASYNEQFF.

This chain joins TRBV7-9 and TRBJ1-6; TRBD1 aligns across 10 bases. Germline V gene data show CDR1 as SEHNR and CDR2 as FQNEAQ (reference sequence). The CDR3 is made up of 15 amino acids. V trimming: 5 bases; J trimming: 7 bases; junction bases outside the gene matches: 5. The CDR3 DNA follows: TGTGCCAGCAGCCGGCGGACAGGGGGGAATTCACCCCTCCACTTT. This gives the protein CASSRRTGGNSPLHF.

This clonotype came up a few times. This chain links TRBV7-2 with TRBJ1-2, with D possibly TRBD1 on 5 matching bases. Germline loops: CDR1 SGHTA, CDR2 FQGNSA. The CDR3 has 16 amino acids. The V gene lost 7 bases and the J gene lost 8 bases, with 26 bases spanning the gap. This chain's CDR3 is CASTRKGTGPFEGYTF. CDR3 nucleotide sequence: TGTGCCAGCACGAGAAAGGGAACAGGCCCCTTCGAAGGCTACACCTTC.

The rearrangement joins TRBV20-1 to TRBJ2-7, with TRBD2 identical over 10 bases. The junction had 5 bases not matched to a gene; V was cut back by 4 bases and J by 2 bases. Germline CDR1 reads DFQATT; CDR2 reads SNEGSKA (reference sequence). The CDR3 runs 14 residues. CDR3: CSATLSGRPYEQYF. CDR3 sequence (DNA): TGCAGTGCTACCCTTAGCGGGAGGCCCTACGAGCAGTACTTC.

There are a few counts of this clonotype. The rearrangement links TRBV7-2 to TRBJ2-2, with TRBD2 identical over 7 bases. Unmatched junction bases numbered 10, after V lost 5 bases and J lost 4 bases. Germline V lookup: CDR1 SGHTA, CDR2 FQGNSA. This CDR3 spans 16 amino acids. The CDR3 DNA reads TGTGCCAGCAGCCCCCTCGCCCGCGGGGGCACCGGGGAGCTGTTTTTT. Translation gives CASSPLARGGTGELFF.

J is TRBJ2-3 and V is TRBV20-1, with TRBD1 matching 9 bases. Per germline, CDR1 DFQATT and CDR2 SNEGSKA (reference sequence). CDR3 length equals 16 residues. The junction had 10 bases not matched to a gene; V was cut back by 3 bases and J by 3 bases. CDR3 bases: TGCAGTGCTAGGGCTTACAGGGGGCGTCGGACAGATACGCAGTATTTT. The encoded protein is CSARAYRGRRTDTQYF.

V and J are TRBV2 and TRBJ2-6; D is undetermined. The CDR3 length is 14 residues. V shed 5 bases and J shed 1 base, with 6 bases lying between them. Germline loops: CDR1 SNHLY, CDR2 FYNNEI. CDR3 in DNA: TGTGCCAGCAGTAGACAATCTGGGGCCAACGTCCTGACTTTC. This sequence encodes CASSRQSGANVLTF.

This clonotype was picked up one time. The chain has TRBV11-1 and TRBJ1-5, with TRBD1 matching 7 bases. This CDR3 contains 15 residues. The V segment lost 1 base and the J segment 3 bases; nucleotides outside the gene matches: 3. Germline V gene sequence: CDR1 SGHAT, CDR2 FQDESV (reference sequence). DNA of the CDR3: TGTGCCAGCAGCTTAGGGGGACAGCCCAATCAGCCCCAGCATTTT. It yields the protein CASSLGGQPNQPQHF.

This chain joins TRBV29-1 and TRBJ2-3, with 8 bases that match TRBD1. V lost 4 bases to trimming and J lost 5 bases; unmatched junction nucleotides: 5. This CDR3 has 13 amino acids. Germline V lookup: CDR1 SQVTM, CDR2 ANQGSEA. CDR3 in amino acids: CSVADRERDTQYF. CDR3 bases: TGCAGCGTTGCGGACAGGGAGAGAGATACGCAGTATTTT.

In its sample, this clonotype was seen a few times. The J gene is TRBJ2-4, the V gene TRBV6-2 or TRBV6-3; D perhaps matches TRBD2 (5 bases). The CDR3 length is 16 residues. Germline CDR1 reads MNHEY; CDR2 reads SVGEGT. Trimming stripped 6 bases from V and 0 bases from J, with 15 bases between. CDR3 loop: CASRRSAELAKNIQYF. The CDR3 DNA reads TGTGCCAGCAGGCGCTCAGCGGAGCTAGCCAAAAACATTCAGTACTTC.

The gene calls are TRBV18 and TRBJ1-5; 9 nucleotides agree with TRBD1. Germline V gene data show CDR1 as KGHSH and CDR2 as LQKENI. Trimming cost V 3 bases and J 6 bases; bases outside gene matches: 6. The CDR3 has 15 residues. Here the CDR3 reads CASSPGQGTGQPQHF. The CDR3 nucleotides read TGTGCCAGCTCACCGGGACAGGGAACCGGTCAGCCCCAGCATTTT.